A selection of T cell receptor beta chains follows, all from one sample in a study of radiotherapy plus CTLA-4 blockade in lung cancer. Clones were read by immunoSEQ multiplex PCR, and TCRdb kept only the in-frame ones, dropping some. The sample consists of approximately 89,000 clones, about 83% of them appearing once. The sample in question was peripheral blood, obtained from a patient treated with radiotherapy plus ipilimumab. The receptors were sampled from a human donor with non-small cell lung cancer that progressed on radiotherapy plus ipilimumab. Both conserved end residues are part of each CDR3. The D gene is left open where the match is weak. Clone size, where shown, is once, few, many, or a class for clones that have expanded.

J gene,V gene,clone size,D gene,CDR3 protein,CDR3 DNA
TRBJ1-1,TRBV20-1,NA,NA,CSASRGAEAFF,TGCAGTGCTAGTAGGGGAGCTGAAGCTTTCTTT
TRBJ1-1,TRBV29-1,NA,NA,CSVLFSRMNTEAFF,TGCAGCGTTCTTTTTAGCAGAATGAACACTGAAGCTTTCTTT
TRBJ1-1,TRBV19,few,TRBD1,CASSSQGAGTEAFF,TGTGCCAGTAGTAGTCAGGGGGCTGGGACTGAAGCTTTCTTT
TRBJ2-5,TRBV7-6,NA,NA,CASTRKGGPQETQYF,TGTGCCAGCACCAGAAAAGGGGGTCCCCAAGAGACCCAGTACTTC
TRBJ2-7,TRBV19,NA,NA,CASSILGLSGEQYF,TGTGCCAGTAGTATTTTGGGCCTCTCGGGCGAGCAGTACTTC
TRBJ2-7,TRBV27,NA,TRBD2,CASSLTSGTIIYEQYF,TGTGCCAGCAGCTTAACCTCAGGGACTATAATATACGAGCAGTACTTC
TRBJ2-1,TRBV5-1,NA,TRBD2,CASSVSRDRIAGDNEQFF,TGCGCCAGCAGCGTATCCCGGGACAGAATAGCGGGGGACAATGAGCAGTTCTTC
TRBJ2-7,TRBV7-2,few,TRBD2,CASSLGGGGVYEQYF,TGTGCCAGCAGCTTAGGAGGCGGGGGGGTCTACGAGCAGTACTTC
TRBJ2-5,TRBV5-4,NA,NA,CASSLRHGQETQYF,TGTGCCAGCAGCTTGAGGCACGGCCAAGAGACCCAGTACTTC
TRBJ1-5,TRBV27,NA,NA,CASGHGRGNQPQHF,TGTGCCAGCGGGCACGGACGGGGCAATCAGCCCCAGCATTTT
TRBJ1-1,TRBV18,NA,TRBD1,CASSRTGVGEAFF,TGTGCCAGCTCACGGACAGGGGTTGGGGAAGCTTTCTTT
TRBJ1-5,TRBV10-3,NA,NA,CAISETTTVGNQPQHF,TGTGCCATCAGTGAGACAACAACAGTGGGCAATCAGCCCCAGCATTTT
TRBJ2-7,TRBV2,NA,NA,CASSETDTYEQYF,TGTGCCAGCAGCGAGACAGACACCTACGAGCAGTACTTC
TRBJ2-2,TRBV7-6,NA,TRBD1,CASSPRQGDTGELFF,TGTGCCAGCAGCCCCCGGCAGGGGGACACCGGGGAGCTGTTTTTT
TRBJ1-2,TRBV9,NA,NA,CASSVGSGDSYTF,TGTGCCAGCAGCGTAGGTTCAGGGGATAGCTACACCTTC
TRBJ1-2,TRBV19,NA,NA,CASSISGYYGYTF,TGTGCCAGTAGTATCTCGGGTTACTATGGCTACACCTTC
TRBJ2-1,TRBV5-1,NA,TRBD2,CASQVVAGGSYYNEQFF,TGCGCCAGCCAGGTAGTAGCGGGAGGTTCTTACTACAATGAGCAGTTCTTC
TRBJ1-2,TRBV5-8,few,NA,CASSLGQRSYGYTF,TGTGCCAGCAGCTTGGGACAGAGATCCTATGGCTACACCTTC
TRBJ1-5,TRBV7-9,once,NA,CASSSSTGNQPQHF,TGTGCCAGCAGCTCGAGTACAGGGAATCAGCCCCAGCATTTT
TRBJ2-7,TRBV5-1,NA,NA,CASSLEAGRLYEQYF,TGCGCCAGCAGCTTGGAGGCCGGGAGACTCTACGAGCAGTACTTC
TRBJ1-2,TRBV19,NA,TRBD1,CASSRGADTSNYGYTF,TGTGCCAGCAGCAGGGGGGCGGACACGAGTAACTATGGCTACACCTTC
TRBJ1-1,TRBV5-6,once,NA,CASSPVGKNTEAFF,TGTGCCAGCAGCCCGGTTGGTAAGAACACTGAAGCTTTCTTT
TRBJ2-7,TRBV28,NA,NA,CASSLDRTLSYEQYF,TGTGCCAGCAGTTTAGACAGGACCCTCTCCTACGAGCAGTACTTC
TRBJ1-5,TRBV6-5,NA,NA,CASSSRDSNQPQHF,TGTGCCAGCAGTTCGAGGGATAGCAATCAGCCCCAGCATTTT
TRBJ1-2,TRBV6-5,NA,TRBD1,CASRLGTAPNYGYTF,TGTGCCAGCAGGCTCGGGACAGCTCCTAACTATGGCTACACCTTC
TRBJ1-1,TRBV6-4,few,TRBD1,CASSEVRQPDRGTWNTEAFF,TGTGCCAGCAGTGAAGTTAGACAGCCGGACAGGGGGACGTGGAACACTGAAGCTTTCTTT
TRBJ1-5,TRBV7-8,few,NA,CASSPGAREGNQPQHF,TGTGCCAGCAGCCCGGGGGCCCGCGAAGGCAATCAGCCCCAGCATTTT
TRBJ2-1,TRBV5-1,NA,NA,CASSVHNEQFF,TGCGCCAGCAGCGTCCACAATGAGCAGTTCTTC
TRBJ1-2,TRBV6-6,NA,NA,CASSPKVWVYGYTF,TGTGCCAGCAGCCCGAAGGTCTGGGTCTATGGCTACACCTTC
TRBJ1-1,TRBV11-2,NA,NA,CASSLGLSAEAFF,TGTGCCAGCAGCTTAGGCTTATCAGCTGAAGCTTTCTTT
TRBJ1-5,TRBV7-6,NA,NA,CASSLGTSQPQHF,TGTGCCAGCAGCTTAGGGACATCCCAGCCCCAGCATTTT
TRBJ1-1,TRBV2,NA,TRBD1,CASRDRLITEAFF,TGTGCCAGCAGGGACAGGCTAATCACTGAAGCTTTCTTT